Sequencing of this T cell receptor beta chain was carried out in a study of blood T cells in healthy people across ages. Then a second PCR, running about 7 to 11 cycles, was carried out with a sample-barcoded 5' primer and a J-beta primer mix. TCRdb recomputed calls from the 5' RACE reads with MiXCR, one row per CDR3 protein. This repertoire shows roughly 1,500,000 distinct CDR3 sequences, 30% to 40% found once; its top ten account for about 10%. Germline lookup yields CDR1 DFQATT and CDR2 SNEGSKA (reference sequence). V was cut by 8 bases and J by 7 bases, with 13 bases left in between. This CDR3 contains 11 residues.

The sample comprised blood. This clonotype was sampled from a woman under 40 in good health. This sequence joins TRBV20-1 and TRBJ2-3, with D perhaps assigned TRBD1 or TRBD2 (5 bases each). Here the CDR3 reads CSHGTENTQYF. Here the CDR3 DNA reads TGCAGTCACGGGACCGAAAATACGCAGTATTTT.